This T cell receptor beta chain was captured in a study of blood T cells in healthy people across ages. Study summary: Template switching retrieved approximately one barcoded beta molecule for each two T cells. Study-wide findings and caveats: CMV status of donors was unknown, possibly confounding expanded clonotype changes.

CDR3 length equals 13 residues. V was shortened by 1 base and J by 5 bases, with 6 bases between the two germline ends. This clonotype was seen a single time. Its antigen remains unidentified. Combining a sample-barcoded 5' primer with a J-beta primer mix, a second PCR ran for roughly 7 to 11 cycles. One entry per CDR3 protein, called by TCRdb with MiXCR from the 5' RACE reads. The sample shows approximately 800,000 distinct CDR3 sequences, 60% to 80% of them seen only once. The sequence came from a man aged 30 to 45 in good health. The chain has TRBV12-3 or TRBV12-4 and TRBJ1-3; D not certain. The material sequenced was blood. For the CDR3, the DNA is TGTGCCAGCAGTTTAGGCGTGAGAAACACCATATATTTT. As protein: CASSLGVRNTIYF.